This T cell receptor (beta chain) appears in the sequencing data of a study of OX40 agonist ivuxolimab in advanced cancers. Study summary: Three patients showed partial responses: one hepatocellular carcinoma and two cutaneous melanoma cases.

Using immunoSEQ multiplex PCR, the repertoire was profiled, and TCRdb retains in-frame clones only, with some absent. This sample has approximately 70,000 clones, with 75% to 95% found just once. Concerning this clone: Its cognate antigen is unknown.

Overall study findings and caveats: There was clonal expansion of CD4+ and CD8+ blood T cells by week 6 at 0.1 to 3.0 mg/kg. On average, a greater number of expanded clones characterised CD8+ T cells relative to CD4+.

Trimming stripped 4 bases from V and 6 bases from J, with 9 bases between. Looked up from germline, CDR1 is MGHDK and CDR2 is SYGVNS. This CDR3 spans 12 amino acids. The rearrangement uses TRBV25-1 and TRBJ1-2; tentative D call: TRBD1 (5 bases). This TCR was recovered from an adult with an advanced solid tumor such as melanoma, head and neck, liver or kidney cancer. The material sequenced was CD4+ or CD8+ T cells sorted from blood, taken in a trial of the OX40 agonist ivuxolimab. As DNA, the CDR3 is TGTGCCAGCAGTGGCCAGGGCCATGGCTACACCTTC. Amino acid sequence: CASSGQGHGYTF.